This T cell receptor beta chain was documented in a study of blood T cell repertoires in COVID-19. Profiled with immunoSEQ multiplex PCR; TCRdb holds only in-frame clones, not every one. The sample carries about 140,000 clones, 80% to 90% recorded once. The source of this sequence is a woman aged 55-69 years with acute or convalescent COVID-19. The sequenced sample consisted of peripheral blood.

The CDR3 coding sequence is TGTGCCAGTAAACCCCCGACGCGGGCCTATGGCTACACCTTC. This gives the protein CASKPPTRAYGYTF. This sequence joins TRBV6-5 and TRBJ1-2; D is ambiguous. This CDR3 is built from 14 residues. The germline V and J ends were trimmed by 9 bases and 4 bases, with 18 bases remaining between them. Germline values: CDR1 MNHEY, CDR2 SVGAGI.